Listed here are 28 T cell receptor beta chains from one sample, sequenced in a study of blood T cell repertoires in COVID-19. The table came from immunoSEQ multiplex PCR; TCRdb's copy has only in-frame clones and leaves some out. The profile shows around 100,000 clones, approximately 84% of them singletons. Sequencing used peripheral blood. Receptors were obtained from a human donor in a cohort sampled during active COVID-19.

V gene TRBV28 combines with J gene TRBJ2-5, with D perhaps matching TRBD1 (6 bases). This CDR3 has 15 residues. With 6 bases removed from V and 5 bases from J, the gap between germline ends came to 19 bases. Looked up from germline, CDR1 is MDHEN and CDR2 is SYDVKM. CDR3: CASSHNPQGGETQYF. CDR3 nucleotide sequence: TGTGCCAGCAGCCACAATCCACAGGGCGGGGAGACCCAGTACTTC.

This clone occurred a few times. The chain joins TRBV19 to TRBJ1-1; 8 bases are shared with TRBD1. Trimming took 6 bases from V and 5 from J; bases not matched to a gene: 8. Germline lookup yields CDR1 LNHDA and CDR2 SQIVND (reference sequence). The CDR3 is made up of 14 amino acids. CDR3 DNA: TGTGCCAGTAGGAAGGGACAGGTCCGGACTGAAGCTTTCTTT. This codes for CASRKGQVRTEAFF.

The chain is built from TRBV7-2 and TRBJ1-1; D is possibly TRBD1 (5 bases). CDR1 is SGHTA and CDR2 is FQGNSA in the germline V gene. The CDR3 loop spans 11 amino acids. V lost 2 bases and J 8 bases, leaving 6 bases between the germline ends. CDR3 in amino acids: CASSLQGEAFF. In nucleotides, the CDR3 is TGTGCCAGCAGCTTACAGGGAGAAGCTTTCTTT.

A word on this clone: One junction end disagrees with the germline gene, perhaps due to a read error. The chain employs TRBV7-8 and TRBJ2-5, with D possibly being TRBD2 (6 bases). The CDR3 is 13 residues long. Germline lookup yields CDR1 SGHVS and CDR2 FQNEAQ. CDR3 in amino acids: CASSSRMGGIYDF. The CDR3 region has the DNA TGTGCCAGCAGCTCCCGGATGGGCGGGATTTATGACTTC.

CDR3 coding DNA: TGTGCCAGCTCACCCCCCGGACAGGACAATCAGCCCCAGCATTTT. Translating gives CASSPPGQDNQPQHF. The V and J genes are TRBV18 and TRBJ1-5, with 7 bases aligning to TRBD1. This CDR3 is built from 15 residues. J was trimmed by 3 bases and V by 3 bases; bases with no gene match: 5. From germline, CDR1 is KGHSH and CDR2 LQKENI.

This clone occurred once. This rearrangement joins TRBV3-1 (or the pseudogene TRBV3-2) to TRBJ1-6; no firm D call. This CDR3 region has 15 residues. Trimming took off 1 base at V and 7 bases at J, with 11 bases between the two ends. The germline gives CDR1 LGHDT, CDR2 YNNKEL (reference sequence). CDR3 residues: CASSQGKGANSPLHF. The CDR3 DNA follows: TGTGCCAGCAGCCAAGGGAAGGGAGCCAATTCACCCCTCCACTTT.

The chain joins TRBV5-1 to TRBJ2-2; D unresolved. Germline CDR1 and CDR2: SGHRS and YFSETQ. The CDR3 contains 11 residues. Trimming took off 0 bases at V and 8 bases at J, with 2 bases between the two ends. CDR3 DNA: TGCGCCAGCAGCTTGGCTGGGGAGCTGTTTTTT. It encodes CASSLAGELFF.

The CDR3 DNA follows: TGTGCCAGCAGCAAAGCGCCGCGGGACAGGGGAACCTACGAGCAGTACTTC. This gives the protein CASSKAPRDRGTYEQYF. The chain has TRBV21-1 and TRBJ2-7; the DNA was not compared with TRBD1, the D call given in the table. TRBV21-1 is designated a pseudogene. This CDR3 has 17 residues.

This clone was seen a handful of times. The J gene is TRBJ1-2, the V gene TRBV6-5, with 11 bases lining up with TRBD1. V shed 5 bases, J shed 5 bases, and the junction held 4 bases outside the gene matches. This CDR3 region has 14 residues. The V gene's germline CDR1 is MNHEY and CDR2 SVGAGI. The CDR3 loop reads CASSTGQGAYGYTF. CDR3 coding DNA: TGTGCCAGCAGTACTGGACAGGGGGCATATGGCTACACCTTC.

The V and J genes are TRBV18 and TRBJ2-1; the D gene is possibly TRBD1 (6 bases). V was clipped by 3 bases and J by 2 bases, with 14 bases between them. The CDR3 has 16 residues. CDR1 and CDR2 (germline): KGHSH, LQKENI. The CDR3, as DNA: TGTGCCAGCTCACCTCTGACAGGCAACGCCTACAATGAGCAGTTCTTC. Residues: CASSPLTGNAYNEQFF. Full variable domain (missing parts from reference TRBV18 and TRBJ2-1): NAGVMQNPRHLVRRRGQEARLRCSPMKGHSHVYWYRQLPEEGLKFMVYLQKENIIDESGMPKERFSAEFPKEGPSILRIQQVVRGDSAAYFCASSPLTGNAYNEQFFGPGTRLTVL.

The chain recombines TRBV7-9 with TRBJ1-2, with TRBD1 matching 8 bases. The CDR3 totals 15 residues. The J segment lost 2 bases and the V segment lost 5 bases, leaving 7 bases of the junction unmatched. From germline, CDR1 is SEHNR and CDR2 FQNEAQ (reference sequence). The CDR3 nucleotides are TGTGCCAGCAGCAAGGGACAGGAGGGGAACTATGGCTACACCTTC. Its protein is CASSKGQEGNYGYTF.

V usage is TRBV6-2 or TRBV6-3 and J usage is TRBJ2-5; the match to TRBD2 covers 14 bases. Germline CDR1 reads MNHEY; CDR2 reads SVGEGT. The CDR3 has 18 residues. Unmatched junction bases numbered 7, after V lost 0 bases and J lost 4 bases. CDR3 loop: CASSYSGGLAGGLETQYF. The CDR3 DNA sequence: TGTGCCAGCAGTTACTCTGGAGGACTAGCGGGGGGACTAGAGACCCAGTACTTC.

Only one count was recorded for this clone. The chain carries TRBV6-4 and TRBJ2-1; 13 positions match TRBD2. CDR1 and CDR2 (germline): MRHNA, SNTAGT. Losses at the gene ends were 5 bases for V and 10 bases for J; bases not matched to a gene: 8. The length of the CDR3 is 15 residues. The CDR3 DNA sequence: TGTGCCAGCAGTTTGACTAGCGGGGGGCCAGGGGAGCAGTTCTTC. Translation gives CASSLTSGGPGEQFF.

The chain links TRBV11-2 to TRBJ2-2; 11 bases fit TRBD2. CDR1 and CDR2 (germline): SGHAT, FQNNGV. The CDR3 runs 16 residues. The V and J ends lost 5 bases and 4 bases, in that order; junction bases with no gene match: 6. Written as DNA, the CDR3 is TGTGCCAGCAGCCAACTAGCGGGAGTCGTCACCGGGGAGCTGTTTTTT. The encoded protein is CASSQLAGVVTGELFF.

The chain recombines TRBV7-9 with TRBJ2-7, with D perhaps matching TRBD1 (8 bases). The CDR3 spans 15 residues. The V gene's germline CDR1 is SEHNR and CDR2 FQNEAQ (reference sequence). The V and J ends lost 1 base and 4 bases respectively, with 14 bases between them. Written as DNA, the CDR3 is TGTGCCAGCAGCTTAGGGACAGGGAGGGGTTACGAGCAGTACTTC. This codes for CASSLGTGRGYEQYF.

This clone came up a few times. The chain employs TRBV10-1 and TRBJ2-1, with D perhaps matching TRBD1 (6 bases). V lost 5 bases and J lost 4, with 24 bases in between. Germline CDR1 and CDR2: WNHNN and SYGVQD (reference sequence). The CDR3 is made up of 18 amino acids. The CDR3 region has the DNA TGCGCCAGCAGTCCAACTCAGGGGCCCAACCCTGTATACAATGAGCAGTTCTTC. It codes for CASSPTQGPNPVYNEQFF.

The chain employs TRBV3-1 (or the pseudogene TRBV3-2) and TRBJ1-1; 10 positions match TRBD1. J was trimmed by 3 bases and V by 3 bases; bases with no gene match: 1. Germline assignment: CDR1 LGHDT and CDR2 YNNKEL (reference sequence). The CDR3 consists of 14 residues. CDR3 region: CASSQGTGDTEAFF. DNA for the CDR3: TGTGCCAGCAGCCAGGGGACAGGGGACACTGAAGCTTTCTTT.

The chain is built from TRBV7-8 and TRBJ2-1; 7 nucleotides align to TRBD2. The CDR3 length is 16 residues. Germline CDR1 is SGHVS and CDR2 is FQNEAQ. J gave up 7 bases and V 4 bases, and 13 bases lay outside the gene matches. In DNA form, the CDR3 reads TGTGCCAGCAGCTCCCGGACTATCGGGGGGTATAATGAGCAGTTCTTC. Its protein product is CASSSRTIGGYNEQFF.

The sample holds one count of this clone. This chain links TRBV4-2 with TRBJ2-1, with D possibly being TRBD1 (6 bases). The germline V gene has CDR1 LGHNA and CDR2 YNFKEQ. The CDR3 runs 17 residues. V lost 3 bases, J lost 0 bases, and 15 bases lay in between. CDR3 region: CASSQQSGALSYNEQFF. The CDR3 region has the DNA TGTGCCAGCAGCCAGCAATCAGGGGCCCTCTCCTACAATGAGCAGTTCTTC.

The chain carries TRBV27 and TRBJ2-7; TRBD2 agrees at 9 bases. The CDR3 has 14 amino acids. V was clipped by 7 bases and J by 4 bases; unmatched bases: 8. Germline CDR1 is MNHEY and CDR2 is SMNVEV (reference sequence). The CDR3 DNA reads as TGTGCCAGCATGTTTGCGGGAGGGCCGTACGAGCAGTACTTC. This sequence encodes CASMFAGGPYEQYF.

The gene calls are TRBV6-6 and TRBJ2-7; 7 bases line up with TRBD2. V dropped 1 base and J dropped 3; count of bases not matched to a gene: 6. Germline V gene sequence: CDR1 MNHNY, CDR2 SVGAGI (reference sequence). The CDR3 spans 15 residues. Written as DNA, the CDR3 is TGTGCCAGCAGTTACTATGGGGAGGGAGACTACGAGCAGTACTTC. Amino acid sequence: CASSYYGEGDYEQYF.

This clone was seen just once. J is TRBJ1-6 and V is TRBV5-5; a possible D gene is TRBD1 (6 bases). CDR1 is SGHKS, CDR2 YYEKEE, per germline (reference sequence). The CDR3 sequence is 14 residues long. Between the trimmed V and J ends, which lost 5 bases and 10 bases, there was a span of 16 bases. The CDR3 is CASSHPGHESPLHF. The CDR3 DNA sequence: TGTGCCAGCAGTCACCCGGGACATGAATCACCCCTCCACTTT.

The chain recombines TRBV11-2 with TRBJ1-1; D is uncertain. V dropped 5 bases and J dropped 0 bases, with 4 bases sitting between them. The germline V gene has CDR1 SGHAT and CDR2 FQNNGV. The CDR3 covers 12 residues. The CDR3 is CASSAVNTEAFF. CDR3 nucleotides: TGTGCCAGCAGCGCAGTGAACACTGAAGCTTTCTTT.

J is TRBJ2-1 and V is TRBV27; 9 positions match TRBD2. V was clipped by 5 bases and J by 12 bases; unmatched bases: 14. This CDR3 region has 15 residues. Germline CDR1 reads MNHEY; CDR2 reads SMNVEV (reference sequence). The CDR3 DNA reads as TGTGCCAGCAGTCCAGGGGTGGCGGGGGGGCCCTGGCAGTTCTTC. Protein: CASSPGVAGGPWQFF.

V usage is TRBV28 and J usage is TRBJ1-1, with 8 nucleotides matching TRBD1. The CDR3 runs 14 residues. Germline CDR1 and CDR2: MDHEN and SYDVKM. J lost 2 bases, V lost 4 bases, and 3 bases had no gene match. CDR3 in amino acids: CASSYGTGNTEAFF. The CDR3 nucleotides read TGTGCCAGCAGTTACGGGACAGGTAACACTGAAGCTTTCTTT.

V is TRBV9 and J is TRBJ2-6; D remains ambiguous. The V gene's germline CDR1 is SGDLS and CDR2 YYNGEE. This CDR3 is built from 19 residues. V lost 4 bases and J lost 0, with 20 bases in between. The CDR3 loop is CASSLTVGIKNSGANVLTF. The CDR3 nucleotides read TGTGCCAGCAGCTTAACGGTGGGCATCAAGAACTCTGGGGCCAACGTCCTGACTTTC.

V and J are TRBV7-3 and TRBJ1-1; D remains ambiguous. The germline V and J ends were trimmed by 5 bases and 0 bases, with 16 bases remaining between them. The CDR3 has 16 residues. Germline V gene data show CDR1 as SGHTA and CDR2 as FQGTGA. The CDR3 nucleotides are TGTGCCAGCAGCCTCAGTGGAGGAGGCATGAACACTGAAGCTTTCTTT. Its protein product is CASSLSGGGMNTEAFF.

The chain uses TRBV20-1 and TRBJ1-4; 7 nucleotides align to TRBD1. V lost 6 bases and J lost 8; bases outside the gene matches: 3. Germline V gene sequence: CDR1 DFQATT, CDR2 SNEGSKA (reference sequence). CDR3 size: 11 residues. CDR3 coding DNA: TGCAGTGCCCCCAGGGGGGAAAAACTGTTTTTT. Its protein is CSAPRGEKLFF.